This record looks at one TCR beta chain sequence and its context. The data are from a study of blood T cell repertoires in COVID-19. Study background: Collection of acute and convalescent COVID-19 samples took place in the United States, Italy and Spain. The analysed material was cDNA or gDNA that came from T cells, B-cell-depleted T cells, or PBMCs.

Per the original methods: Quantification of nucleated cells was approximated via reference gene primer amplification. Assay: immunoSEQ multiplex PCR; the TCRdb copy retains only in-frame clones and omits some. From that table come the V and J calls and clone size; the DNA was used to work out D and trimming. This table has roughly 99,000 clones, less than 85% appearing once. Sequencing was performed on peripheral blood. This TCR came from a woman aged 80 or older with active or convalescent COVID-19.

As DNA, the CDR3 is TGTGCCATCAGGGGTAGCGGGGACGAGACCCAGTACTTC. This gives the protein CAIRGSGDETQYF. This sequence joins TRBV10-3 and TRBJ2-5; 8 bases align to TRBD2. Germline values: CDR1 ENHRY, CDR2 SYGVKD. With V trimmed by 6 bases and J by 5 bases, 5 bases remained unmatched. CDR3 length: 13 amino acids.